Below are 32 T cell receptor beta chains sequenced from a single sample in a study of blood T cell repertoires in COVID-19. Libraries were prepared by immunoSEQ multiplex PCR; TCRdb keeps only in-frame clonotypes and omits some of them. Of a few hundred thousand clones listed, more than 70% are singletons. Sequencing was performed on peripheral blood. The source is a woman under 30 with acute or convalescent COVID-19.

Points on this clone: This same CDR3 is encoded by further DNA sequences in the sample. CDR3 coding DNA: TGTGCCAGCAGCTCCGGGGGCACAGATACGCAGTATTTT. This translates into CASSSGGTDTQYF. V gene TRBV27 combines with J gene TRBJ2-3; the D gene is possibly TRBD2 (5 bases). Germline lookup yields CDR1 MNHEY and CDR2 SMNVEV (reference sequence). Trimming shortened V by 6 bases and J by 1 base, and 8 bases separated the two germline ends. This CDR3 has 13 amino acids.

The V gene is TRBV6-2 or TRBV6-3, the J gene TRBJ2-3; TRBD2 aligns across 9 bases. The germline CDR1 and CDR2 sequences are MNHEY and SVGEGT. CDR3 length equals 14 residues. Trimming removed 5 bases from V and 5 bases from J; junction bases left unmatched: 5. CDR3 nucleotide sequence: TGTGCCAGCAGTAAGGATAGCGGGAGAGATACGCAGTATTTT. It encodes CASSKDSGRDTQYF.

V gene TRBV30 combines with J gene TRBJ2-5; TRBD2 agrees at 7 bases. Looked up from germline, CDR1 is GTSNPN and CDR2 is SVGIG (reference sequence). V was clipped by 4 bases and J by 5 bases; unmatched bases: 4. The CDR3 is made up of 12 amino acids. As DNA, the CDR3 is TGTGCCTGGAAAAGGGGAGGGGAGACCCAGTACTTC. Translated, it gives CAWKRGGETQYF. The full variable domain, its missing parts supplied by reference TRBV30 and TRBJ2-5, is SQTIHQWPATLVQPVGSPLSLECTVEGTSNPNLYWYRQAAGRGLQLLFYSVGIGQISSEVPQNLSASRPQDRQFILSSKKLLLSDSGFYLCAWKRGGETQYFGPGTRLLVL.

The chain carries TRBV12-3 or TRBV12-4 and TRBJ1-6; D is uncertain. V lost 3 bases and J 9 bases, leaving 6 bases between the germline ends. The CDR3 runs to 12 residues. The DNA of the CDR3 is TGTGCCAGCAGTTTTGGGAGTTCACCCCTCCACTTT. Amino acids: CASSFGSSPLHF.

The chain has TRBV4-3 and TRBJ2-3, with 10 bases that match TRBD2. This CDR3 is 15 amino acids long. CDR1 and CDR2 from the germline V gene are LGHNA and YSLEER. Germline trimming cut 2 bases from V and 4 bases from J; bases unmatched to any gene: 3. CDR3: CASSQIAGGPDTQYF. As DNA, the CDR3 is TGCGCCAGCAGCCAAATAGCGGGAGGACCAGATACGCAGTATTTT.

This clone showed up just a few times. This CDR3 is also generated by other DNA sequences in the sample. V and J are TRBV27 and TRBJ1-2; a possible D gene is TRBD1 (6 bases). V lost 2 bases to trimming and J lost 2 bases, with 6 bases between them. CDR3 size: 13 residues. CDR1 is MNHEY and CDR2 is SMNVEV in the germline V gene (reference sequence). The CDR3 region is CASSLGGNYGYTF. The CDR3 DNA is TGTGCCAGCAGTTTAGGGGGCAACTATGGCTACACCTTC.

The chain couples TRBV7-9 to TRBJ2-7; D is uncertain. CDR3 length: 13 residues. V was trimmed by 1 base and J by 5 bases, leaving 9 bases between them. The germline gives CDR1 SEHNR, CDR2 FQNEAQ (reference sequence). The CDR3 region is CASSLGSVDEQYF. In DNA form, the CDR3 reads TGTGCCAGCAGCTTAGGGAGTGTCGACGAGCAGTACTTC.

V and J are TRBV9 and TRBJ2-5; D possibly corresponds to TRBD2 (6 bases). Germline values: CDR1 SGDLS, CDR2 YYNGEE. The CDR3 runs 17 residues. V gave up 3 bases and J gave up 1 base, with 19 bases separating them. This CDR3 is CASSASIGLPLQETQYF. The DNA for the CDR3 is TGTGCCAGCAGCGCTTCAATCGGACTACCCCTCCAAGAGACCCAGTACTTC.

The J gene is TRBJ2-3, the V gene TRBV4-1, with 10 positions matching TRBD2. Germline CDR1 MGHRA, CDR2 YSYEKL. After removal of 0 bases from V and 4 bases from J, the junction contained 7 bases not matched to a gene. The CDR3 has 17 amino acids. The CDR3 DNA reads as TGCGCCAGCAGCCAAGAAGGTCCTAGCGGGAGAGCAGATACGCAGTATTTT. This encodes CASSQEGPSGRADTQYF.

This clone showed up just a few times. For the CDR3, the DNA is TGTGCCAGCAGCAAAGTGGCCGATCACTCCTACAATGAGCAGTTCTTC. Translated: CASSKVADHSYNEQFF. The chain combines TRBV21-1 with TRBJ2-1; TRBD1, the table's D call, was not compared with the DNA. TRBV21-1 is assigned pseudogene status. This CDR3 has 16 residues.

The chain carries TRBV30 and TRBJ1-5; a weak D match, TRBD1 (5 bases). V was clipped by 3 bases and J by 5 bases, with 11 bases between them. Germline CDR1 and CDR2: GTSNPN and SVGIG (reference sequence). The CDR3 totals 13 residues. The CDR3 DNA follows: TGTGCCTGGAGCGTCGGGGGGGATCAGCCCCAGCATTTT. This codes for CAWSVGGDQPQHF.

This clone was counted once. This chain joins TRBV5-1 and TRBJ2-3; tentatively, D is TRBD1 (5 bases). Germline V lookup: CDR1 SGHRS, CDR2 YFSETQ. The CDR3 runs to 17 residues. Trimming shortened V by 0 bases and J by 6 bases, and 20 bases separated the two germline ends. The CDR3 region has the DNA TGCGCCAGCAGCTTGGCCGGTCGTAGTGACAGTACTGATACGCAGTATTTT. Its translation: CASSLAGRSDSTDTQYF.

The chain joins TRBV28 to TRBJ2-1; unclear D gene. The V gene's germline CDR1 is MDHEN and CDR2 SYDVKM. The V and J ends lost 1 base and 5 bases respectively, with 6 bases between them. The CDR3 length is 13 residues. This chain's CDR3 is CASSLSGDNEQFF. CDR3 DNA: TGTGCCAGCAGTTTATCCGGAGACAATGAGCAGTTCTTC.

The genes are TRBV24-1 and TRBJ2-3; 11 bases map to TRBD1. This CDR3 contains 17 residues. The V segment lost 3 bases and the J segment 4 bases; nucleotides outside the gene matches: 8. CDR1 and CDR2 from the germline V gene are KGHDR and SFDVKD. DNA of the CDR3: TGTGCCACCAGTGATCCCGGGACAGGGGGAGGGTCAGATACGCAGTATTTT. Its protein product is CATSDPGTGGGSDTQYF.

J is TRBJ1-2 and V is TRBV19, with D possibly matching TRBD1 (6 bases). Trimming stripped 5 bases from V and 13 bases from J, with 11 bases between. CDR1 is LNHDA and CDR2 is SQIVND in the germline V gene (reference sequence). The CDR3 loop spans 10 amino acids. CDR3 protein: CASSGGHLTF. In DNA form, the CDR3 reads TGTGCCAGTAGTGGGGGACACCTCACCTTC.

The rearrangement joins TRBV18 to TRBJ1-1; a possible D gene is TRBD1 (5 bases). The V gene lost 2 bases and the J gene lost 7 bases, with 14 bases spanning the gap. The CDR3 consists of 14 residues. Germline CDR1 is KGHSH and CDR2 is LQKENI. The CDR3 bases are TGTGCCAGCTCACCAATCCGGGGGAATGATGAAGCTTTCTTT. This translates into CASSPIRGNDEAFF.

Points on this clone: Other DNA sequences in the same sample also yield this CDR3. The chain combines TRBV5-6 with TRBJ1-5, with D unresolved. The CDR3 has 13 amino acids. CDR1 is SGHDT, CDR2 YYEEEE, per germline. The V end was cut by 5 bases, the J end by 2 bases, with 8 bases between. The DNA of the CDR3 is TGTGCCAGCAGTTTCGGGGGCAATCAGCCCCAGCATTTT. Its translation is CASSFGGNQPQHF.

CDR3 DNA: TGTGCCACCAGTACGACAGGGTACAATGAGCAGTTCTTC. Amino acids: CATSTTGYNEQFF. The chain couples TRBV24-1 to TRBJ2-1; 7 bases match TRBD1. The CDR3 has 13 residues. Germline loops: CDR1 KGHDR, CDR2 SFDVKD. V was clipped by 6 bases and J by 4 bases; unmatched bases: 2.

For the CDR3, the DNA is TGTGCCAGCAGCTCATACGGAGCGGCCCTACCCAATGAGCAGTTCTTC. Encoded protein: CASSSYGAALPNEQFF. The V call is TRBV28, the J call TRBJ2-1; tentative D call: TRBD2 (5 bases). Germline loops: CDR1 MDHEN, CDR2 SYDVKM. The CDR3 extends over 16 amino acids. Trimming removed 6 bases at V and 6 bases at J, with 21 bases between.

In this sample, this clone turned up a few times. The CDR3 loop is CSVEGGRNDGYTF. CDR3 bases: TGCAGCGTTGAAGGGGGCAGGAATGATGGCTACACCTTC. The genes are TRBV29-1 and TRBJ1-2, with a tentative D call TRBD1 (5 bases). Germline values: CDR1 SQVTM, CDR2 ANQGSEA. The CDR3 is 13 residues long. V was trimmed by 1 base and J by 6 bases, leaving 12 bases between them.

The chain links TRBV28 to TRBJ1-2; unclear D gene. Trimming removed 7 bases from V and 4 bases from J, with 16 bases in between. Germline CDR1 reads MDHEN; CDR2 reads SYDVKM. This CDR3 comprises 14 residues. The CDR3 region is CASTPPGLVYGYTF. DNA of the CDR3: TGTGCCAGCACCCCCCCGGGGTTAGTCTATGGCTACACCTTC.

This chain links TRBV7-9 with TRBJ2-3, with 9 bases fitting TRBD2. The CDR3 length is 17 residues. With V trimmed by 5 bases and J by 0 bases, 9 bases remained unmatched. The germline V gene has CDR1 SEHNR and CDR2 FQNEAQ (reference sequence). CDR3 sequence reads: CASSPNPSGKSTDTQYF. Here the CDR3 DNA reads TGTGCCAGCAGCCCCAACCCTAGCGGGAAGAGCACAGATACGCAGTATTTT.

The rearrangement joins TRBV28 to TRBJ1-2, with D perhaps matching TRBD1 (6 bases). CDR1 is MDHEN and CDR2 is SYDVKM in the germline V gene. This CDR3 is 14 amino acids long. V lost 1 base, J lost 8 bases, and 14 bases lay in between. CDR3 sequence (DNA): TGTGCCAGCAGTTTATTCGTCGGGGGGCAGGGCTACACCTTC. This translates into CASSLFVGGQGYTF.

The chain combines TRBV11-3 with TRBJ1-1, with D maybe TRBD1 (5 bases). The CDR3 is made up of 13 amino acids. V was cut by 1 base and J by 5 bases, with 8 bases left in between. Germline V gene lookup returns CDR1 SGHNT and CDR2 YENEEA. The CDR3 nucleotides read TGTGCCAGCAGCTTAGCGGCAGGGACTGAAGCTTTCTTT. It codes for CASSLAAGTEAFF.

The chain has TRBV24-1 and TRBJ2-6; D gene uncertain. The germline V gene encodes CDR1 KGHDR and CDR2 SFDVKD. V was shortened by 4 bases and J by 2 bases, with 8 bases between the two germline ends. There are 15 residues in the CDR3. CDR3 region: CATSDTETGANVLTF. CDR3 bases: TGTGCCACCAGTGACACAGAAACTGGGGCCAACGTCCTGACTTTC.

The chain recombines TRBV27 with TRBJ1-6, with 7 bases lining up with TRBD1. Germline trimming cut 6 bases from V and 9 bases from J; bases unmatched to any gene: 17. The germline V gene has CDR1 MNHEY and CDR2 SMNVEV (reference sequence). The CDR3 covers 17 residues. Here the CDR3 reads CASSLTGHRTEVSPLHF. The CDR3 DNA reads as TGTGCCAGCAGCCTGACAGGGCATCGAACTGAGGTTTCACCCCTCCACTTT.

The rearrangement uses TRBV29-1 and TRBJ2-7; TRBD2 agrees at 14 bases. Germline CDR1 is SQVTM and CDR2 is ANQGSEA. V dropped 5 bases and J dropped 0; count of bases not matched to a gene: 9. This CDR3 region has 17 residues. CDR3 DNA: TGCAGCGTTTTAGGGACTAGCGGGAGTCCAAGCTCCTACGAGCAGTACTTC. Translated: CSVLGTSGSPSSYEQYF.

The rearrangement links TRBV7-6 to TRBJ2-2, with 9 bases fitting TRBD1. The junction had 5 bases not matched to a gene; V was cut back by 6 bases and J by 3 bases. The V gene's germline CDR1 is SGHVS and CDR2 FNYEAQ. The CDR3 consists of 15 residues. The CDR3 loop reads CASSRTGAYTGELFF. The CDR3 nucleotides are TGTGCCAGCAGTCGGACAGGGGCGTACACCGGGGAGCTGTTTTTT.

The chain combines TRBV10-1 with TRBJ2-5; TRBD2 matches 9 bases. V lost 2 bases, J lost 4 bases, and 8 bases stayed unmatched. Germline lookup yields CDR1 WNHNN and CDR2 SYGVQD (reference sequence). CDR3 size: 16 residues. CDR3 sequence: CASSELKREDRETQYF. CDR3 DNA sequence: TGCGCCAGCAGTGAGCTTAAGCGGGAGGATAGAGAGACCCAGTACTTC.

This clone was recorded once. The rearrangement uses TRBV4-3 and TRBJ2-1, with TRBD2 identical over 11 bases. In germline, CDR1 is LGHNA, CDR2 YSLEER. Trimming cost V 0 bases and J 3 bases; bases outside gene matches: 1. This CDR3 has 16 amino acids. As DNA, the CDR3 is TGCGCCAGCAGCCAAGATGGACTAGCGGGCTACAATGAGCAGTTCTTC. Translated: CASSQDGLAGYNEQFF.

The CDR3 DNA follows: TGTGCCAGCAGCTTCTGGGGAGGGGAGTATGGCTACACCTTC. Protein sequence: CASSFWGGEYGYTF. The chain combines TRBV5-6 with TRBJ1-2, with D perhaps matching TRBD1 (5 bases). The CDR3 sequence is 14 residues long. V lost 2 bases and J 5 bases, leaving 13 bases between the germline ends. The germline V gene encodes CDR1 SGHDT and CDR2 YYEEEE.

The rearrangement links TRBV20-1 to TRBJ1-2; 7 bases line up with TRBD1. The J segment lost 6 bases and the V segment lost 3 bases, leaving 4 bases of the junction unmatched. The CDR3 has 12 residues. Germline V gives CDR1 DFQATT, CDR2 SNEGSKA (reference sequence). The CDR3 spells CSASEGGNGYTF. CDR3 DNA sequence: TGCAGTGCTAGTGAAGGGGGCAATGGCTACACCTTC.